This passage covers 23 T cell receptor beta chains from one sample sequenced in a study of blood T cell repertoires in COVID-19 (dated by TCRdb to about 2020). Library creation used the immunoSEQ multiplex PCR assay. As stored in TCRdb, this immuneACCESS dataset retains in-frame rearrangements with V and J assigned. A fraction of the clones does not appear; measured against another copy, unresolved V genes explain less than half of the discrepancy, and the remainder lacks a known reason. The sample has 100,000 to 150,000 clones on record, about 89% of them singletons. Together, the top ten hold over 10% of the sample. Input material: peripheral blood. These receptors all come from a woman in her seventies with COVID-19, enrolled during active disease.

V gene TRBV5-1 combines with J gene TRBJ1-1; possible D gene TRBD1, 6 bases. The germline CDR1 and CDR2 sequences are SGHRS and YFSETQ. The CDR3 is 14 amino acids. Trimming took off 3 bases at V and 1 base at J, with 10 bases between the two ends. CDR3 loop: CASSSYRENTEAFF. For the CDR3, the DNA is TGCGCCAGCAGCTCCTACAGGGAGAACACTGAAGCTTTCTTT.

The chain carries TRBV9 and TRBJ2-2, with D tentatively TRBD2 (6 bases). V was cut by 3 bases and J by 6 bases, with 18 bases left in between. Germline lookup yields CDR1 SGDLS and CDR2 YYNGEE. The CDR3 contains 16 residues. The CDR3 nucleotides read TGTGCCAGCAGCGCATTGACTGGAGGGGACGCCGGGGAGCTGTTTTTT. This codes for CASSALTGGDAGELFF.

V gene TRBV11-2 combines with J gene TRBJ2-2; no reliable D call. The V end was cut by 0 bases, the J end by 7 bases, with 15 bases between. Per the germline V gene, CDR1 is SGHAT and CDR2 is FQNNGV. The CDR3 sequence is 16 residues long. The CDR3 nucleotides are TGTGCCAGCAGCTTAGATGGAGTGGGTAGGAACGGGGAGCTGTTTTTT. Protein: CASSLDGVGRNGELFF.

J is TRBJ1-4 and V is TRBV6-6, with a tentative D call TRBD1 (6 bases). This CDR3 has 14 amino acids. The V gene lost 6 bases and the J gene lost 5 bases, with 13 bases spanning the gap. Germline V CDR1 and CDR2: MNHNY, SVGAGI (reference sequence). The CDR3 DNA reads as TGTGCCAGCAGCAGAGGCCAGGGGAATGAAAAACTGTTTTTT. This sequence encodes CASSRGQGNEKLFF.

The chain links TRBV5-1 to TRBJ2-2, with TRBD1 matching over 8 bases. The germline V gene encodes CDR1 SGHRS and CDR2 YFSETQ. V shed 4 bases, J shed 4 bases, and the junction held 6 bases outside the gene matches. The length of the CDR3 is 15 residues. The CDR3 DNA reads TGCGCCAGCAGCCAGACAGGGGTTGGCACCGGGGAGCTGTTTTTT. It encodes CASSQTGVGTGELFF.

A single count supports this clone. The CDR3 nucleotides are TGTGCCAGCAGTTTATCGTCACAGTTTAGCAATCAGCCCCAGCATTTT. The encoded protein is CASSLSSQFSNQPQHF. The rearrangement uses TRBV27 and TRBJ1-5; D call uncertain. CDR1 is MNHEY, CDR2 SMNVEV, per germline (reference sequence). This CDR3 is 16 amino acids long. Trimming took 0 bases from V and 0 from J, leaving 9 bases between them.

The chain uses TRBV19 and TRBJ1-5, with D tentatively TRBD1 (5 bases). The V gene's germline CDR1 is LNHDA and CDR2 SQIVND (reference sequence). This CDR3 comprises 18 residues. V lost 4 bases and J lost 0, with 19 bases in between. CDR3 bases: TGTGCCAGTAGTAGCCTCTTGGGGCCGGGTAGTAGCAATCAGCCCCAGCATTTT. Translated: CASSSLLGPGSSNQPQHF.

This clone has just a few counts. Compared with germline, one end of the junction differs, possibly owing to a read error. V is TRBV7-7 and J is TRBJ2-3; 8 positions match TRBD2. This CDR3 region has 15 residues. Germline CDR1 is SSHAT and CDR2 is FNYEAQ (reference sequence). The CDR3 sequence is CASSLGGTRGDTQYF. In DNA, the CDR3 is TGTGCTAGCAGCTTAGGCGGGACTAGGGGGGATACGCAGTATTTT.

V is TRBV29-1 and J is TRBJ1-2; 11 nucleotides align to TRBD1. Germline trimming cut 1 base from V and 8 bases from J; bases unmatched to any gene: 6. CDR1 and CDR2 (germline): SQVTM, ANQGSEA. The CDR3 consists of 14 residues. CDR3 region: CSVEARDRGGGYTF. The CDR3 nucleotides read TGCAGCGTTGAAGCCCGGGACAGGGGGGGAGGCTACACCTTC.

The chain is built from TRBV4-1 and TRBJ2-1; D is perhaps TRBD1 (7 bases). The ends were cut back, 3 bases at V and 0 bases at J, with 9 bases in the middle. From germline, CDR1 is MGHRA and CDR2 YSYEKL. CDR3 length equals 15 residues. The CDR3, as DNA: TGCGCCAGCAGCCAGCGGGACAGCTCCTACAATGAGCAGTTCTTC. It codes for CASSQRDSSYNEQFF.

This chain joins TRBV11-2 and TRBJ1-1, with D tentatively TRBD1 (6 bases). V was clipped by 4 bases and J by 7 bases, with 16 bases between them. Per germline, CDR1 SGHAT and CDR2 FQNNGV. The length of the CDR3 is 14 residues. This CDR3 is CASSYLDRIGEAFF. Written as DNA, the CDR3 is TGTGCCAGCAGCTATCTCGACAGGATCGGTGAAGCTTTCTTT.

The chain joins TRBV6-4 to TRBJ2-3; 7 bases match TRBD1. Germline CDR1 MRHNA, CDR2 SNTAGT. CDR3 length equals 15 residues. Germline trimming cut 2 bases from V and 1 base from J; bases unmatched to any gene: 3. CDR3 amino acids: CASSDQGTGTDTQYF. In nucleotides, the CDR3 is TGTGCCAGCAGTGACCAGGGGACAGGCACAGATACGCAGTATTTT.

The gene calls are TRBV6-6 and TRBJ1-2, with a possible D match to TRBD1 (6 bases). Trimming removed 2 bases from V and 6 bases from J, with 19 bases in between. Germline V gene sequence: CDR1 MNHNY, CDR2 SVGAGI (reference sequence). The CDR3 covers 16 residues. The CDR3 here is CASSYPAGGRGDGYTF. DNA for the CDR3: TGTGCCAGCAGTTACCCCGCCGGGGGGCGGGGGGATGGCTACACCTTC.

The chain is built from TRBV7-9 and TRBJ2-7; tentative D call: TRBD1 (5 bases). Germline CDR1 SEHNR, CDR2 FQNEAQ (reference sequence). V gave up 5 bases and J gave up 4 bases, with 15 bases separating them. The CDR3 runs to 14 residues. DNA of the CDR3: TGTGCCAGCAGCACAGGTCCCTTTCCTTACGAGCAGTACTTC. Protein product: CASSTGPFPYEQYF. The variable domain in full, with the rest retrieved from reference TRBV7-9 and TRBJ2-7, is DTGVSQNPRHKITKRGQNVTFRCDPISEHNRLYWYRQTLGQGPEFLTYFQNEAQLEKSRLLSDRFSAERPKGSFSTLEIQRTEQGDSAMYLCASSTGPFPYEQYFGPGTRLTVT.

V is TRBV7-9 and J is TRBJ1-1, with 8 bases fitting TRBD1. With V trimmed by 5 bases and J by 1 base, 3 bases remained unmatched. This CDR3 is 14 amino acids long. CDR1 is SEHNR, CDR2 FQNEAQ, per germline (reference sequence). CDR3 sequence reads: CASSGDRRNTEAFF. The CDR3 DNA reads TGTGCCAGCAGCGGGGACAGGAGGAACACTGAAGCTTTCTTT.

The J gene is TRBJ1-1, the V gene TRBV30; D is ambiguous. The V end lost 3 bases, the J end lost 5 bases, and 13 bases lay between the germline ends. The CDR3 is made up of 13 amino acids. Germline CDR1 reads GTSNPN; CDR2 reads SVGIG (reference sequence). The CDR3 DNA sequence: TGTGCCTGGAGCGAAAGGTTGCGGACTGAAGCTTTCTTT. Encoded protein: CAWSERLRTEAFF.

The chain's CDR3 is CASSTTSYNTEAFF. CDR3 bases: TGTGCCAGCAGCACAACCAGTTACAACACTGAAGCTTTCTTT. This chain joins TRBV9 and TRBJ1-1, with unresolved D. Trimming took off 4 bases at V and 2 bases at J, with 12 bases between the two ends. The CDR3 spans 14 residues. CDR1 SGDLS and CDR2 YYNGEE come from the germline V gene.

The J gene is TRBJ2-5, the V gene TRBV9; 8 bases map to TRBD1. Germline CDR1 SGDLS, CDR2 YYNGEE. The CDR3 runs to 14 residues. The trim removed 2 bases at V and 5 bases at J, leaving 5 bases unmatched. CDR3 coding DNA: TGTGCCAGCAGCGTGGCAGGGGGCCTGGAGACCCAGTACTTC. This codes for CASSVAGGLETQYF.

The CDR3 here is CASGHQGAYNEQFF. The DNA for the CDR3 is TGTGCTAGTGGTCACCAGGGGGCCTACAATGAGCAGTTCTTC. V usage is TRBV12-5 and J usage is TRBJ2-1; 7 bases match TRBD1. V lost 5 bases to trimming and J lost 2 bases; unmatched junction nucleotides: 3. The CDR3 totals 14 residues. Germline V gives CDR1 LGHNT, CDR2 FRNRAP.

V usage is TRBV6-4 and J usage is TRBJ2-1; 11 bases match TRBD2. Trimming at V came to 2 bases and at J to 13 bases, leaving 4 bases not matched to a gene. Germline-derived CDR1 and CDR2 are MRHNA and SNTAGT. CDR3 length: 13 residues. CDR3: CASSDIAGGPQFF. CDR3 nucleotides: TGTGCCAGCAGTGACATAGCGGGGGGGCCTCAGTTCTTC.

This rearrangement joins TRBV24-1 to TRBJ2-2; D ambiguous. Germline values: CDR1 KGHDR, CDR2 SFDVKD. Trimming pared 1 base from V and 5 bases from J, leaving 7 bases between. This CDR3 spans 14 amino acids. CDR3 in DNA: TGTGCCACCAGTGATTTCCGGGTAACCGGGGAGCTGTTTTTT. Its protein is CATSDFRVTGELFF.

This chain joins TRBV5-1 and TRBJ2-2; D unresolved. Trimming stripped 4 bases from V and 4 bases from J, with 11 bases between. The CDR3 totals 14 residues. CDR1 and CDR2 (germline): SGHRS, YFSETQ. The CDR3 DNA sequence: TGCGCCAGCAGCCCATACAGTGCCACCGGGGAGCTGTTTTTT. It specifies CASSPYSATGELFF. Looking up the rest from reference TRBV5-1 and TRBJ2-2 gives the full variable domain: KAGVTQTPRYLIKTRGQQVTLSCSPISGHRSVSWYQQTPGQGLQFLFEYFSETQRNKGNFPGRFSGRQFSNSRSEMNVSTLELGDSALYLCASSPYSATGELFFGEGSRLTVL.

The V gene is TRBV5-1, the J gene TRBJ1-4; 8 positions match TRBD1. Trimming removed 2 bases from V and 8 bases from J; junction bases left unmatched: 5. CDR3 length: 14 residues. Germline assignment: CDR1 SGHRS and CDR2 YFSETQ. For the CDR3, the DNA is TGCGCCAGCAGCTTAGACAGGGGCGGGGAAAAACTGTTTTTT. It specifies CASSLDRGGEKLFF.